This T cell receptor beta chain was captured by sequencing in a study of T cells in Graves' hyperthyroidism and ophthalmopathy. Amplification yielded TCR beta CDR3 regions, with RNA transcripts as the source. HTBI primers drove first-round RT-PCR of the TCR CDR3. Each CDR3 protein gets one entry after TCRdb re-called the multiplex PCR reads with MiXCR. The table records 550,000 to 650,000 distinct CDR3 sequences, approximately 15% of them present only once. After removal of 6 bases from V and 8 bases from J, the junction contained 3 bases not matched to a gene. The germline V gene encodes CDR1 KGHSH and CDR2 LQKENI. CDR3 length: 13 amino acids. This clonotype appeared many times.

What was sequenced was blood. This TCR was sampled from a woman between 25 and 40 years old with Graves' hyperthyroidism that later progressed to Graves' ophthalmopathy. This chain links TRBV18 with TRBJ1-6; 8 bases align to TRBD1. The CDR3 loop is CASSQTGDSPLHF. The CDR3 nucleotides are TGTGCCAGCTCTCAGACAGGGGATTCACCCCTCCACTTT.